This T cell receptor (beta chain) stems from a study of CD8 T cells in ankylosing spondylitis (dated 2017 in TCRdb). Looking at the study overall: T cell receptor beta repertoires were profiled in healthy donors and ankylosing spondylitis patients so that disease-linked TCR variants could be found. The full study cohort was made up of about two dozen ankylosing spondylitis patients and 108 healthy donors. Peripheral blood was sampled, and synovial fluid was additionally collected from ankylosing spondylitis patients. Points the paper makes about the study in general: Some TCR beta motif variants had previously been reported in synovial fluid and blood of reactive arthritis patients, which suggested common disease-initiation mechanisms. According to the report, matched synovial fluid samples from ankylosing spondylitis patients were significantly enriched for the disease-linked clones. In peripheral blood, the disease-linked clones were found at relatively low frequencies and had a CD8+ phenotype. Blood from ankylosing spondylitis patients appeared to be characterized by a TCR beta motif composed of about eight highly homologous amino acid variants.

Taken from the germline V gene, the CDR1 and CDR2 loops are SGHRS and YFSETQ. V is reduced by 2 bases and J by 3 bases, leaving a spacing of 6 bases between them. From its cysteine to its phenylalanine, the CDR3 spans 13 amino acids. The entry retains the CDR3 DNA only, 39 bases that are in frame from base 1. Data came from an Illumina HiSeq 2500. Quantitative 5'-RACE with molecular barcodes was the method used to prepare the TCR beta libraries. In the authors' own workflow: To identify disease-linked TCR variants, a new computational method was used, one built on a probabilistic model of VDJ rearrangement. Clones were called with MiXCR by TCRdb after fastp trimmed the public reads at Q25, and only in-frame beta chains were retained. Rows are combined by CDR3 protein, so each entry shows the most common genes and DNA. Here the V and J calls rest on TCRdb's processing, not on the authors' analysis. In all, the sample holds 150,000 to 200,000 distinct CDR3 sequences, and about 17% of those were seen once. The ten most abundant clones make up about 7.6% of the sample.

This clonotype was seen many times. It has no known antigen specificity. No clone much larger than this one lies a single base away; base qualities are absent. The V gene is TRBV5-1 and the J gene is TRBJ2-1, with the D gene not confidently named. Sequencing was carried out using blood, either unsorted or a sorted T cell fraction (not recorded which). The sequence was collected from a male donor with ankylosing spondylitis or in good health (not recorded which). Here the CDR3 is given as CASSLEHYNEQFF. The sequence in DNA is TGCGCCAGCAGCTTAGAGCACTACAATGAGCAGTTCTTC.